This entry lists 31 T cell receptor beta chains sequenced from one sample in a study of vaccination and CD4 T cells after COVID-19. Stated treatment: roughly 10-day PBMC culture with coronavirus spike peptide pools or control peptides (ViraFEST assay). The Oncomine TCR Beta short-read assay was what sequenced the DNA obtained from cultured CD4+ T cells. TCRdb reprocessed the PCR reads via MiXCR and lists one record per CDR3 protein. The data contain some 18,000 distinct CDR3 sequences, 50% of them singletons. Antigen specificity for these receptors is unknown. The material sequenced was CD4+ T cells from blood, cultured in vitro. These receptors came from a human donor who had recovered from COVID-19.

This clonotype has only a few counts. The CDR3 DNA reads TGTGCCAGCAGCTTGGGGACAGGGGACTCACCCCTCCACTTT. Its protein is CASSLGTGDSPLHF. This chain links TRBV7-6 with TRBJ1-6; 10 nucleotides align to TRBD1. This CDR3 comprises 14 residues. V gave up 3 bases and J gave up 10 bases; unmatched junction bases: 3. CDR1 SGHVS and CDR2 FNYEAQ come from the germline V gene.

The V gene is TRBV20-1, the J gene TRBJ1-2; D is undetermined. This CDR3 region has 11 residues. Trimming cost V 6 bases and J 2 bases, with 7 bases left between them. Germline loops: CDR1 DFQATT, CDR2 SNEGSKA (reference sequence). CDR3 DNA: TGCAGTGCCGACGAGAACTATGGCTACACCTTC. Its protein product is CSADENYGYTF.

The V call is TRBV7-3, the J call TRBJ2-5, with 7 nucleotides matching TRBD2. This CDR3 is built from 13 residues. The ends lost 5 bases at V and 3 bases at J; junction bases unmatched: 3. CDR1 and CDR2 from the germline V gene are SGHTA and FQGTGA. CDR3 nucleotides: TGTGCCAGCAGCGAGAGCGGGAAAGAGACCCAGTACTTC. Its translation: CASSESGKETQYF. The full variable domain, with the rest looked up from reference TRBV7-3 and TRBJ2-5, is GAGVSQTPSNKVTEKGKYVELRCDPISGHTALYWYRQSLGQGPEFLIYFQGTGAADDSGLPNDRFFAVRPEGSVSTLKIQRTERGDSAVYLCASSESGKETQYFGPGTRLLVL.

This clonotype has a handful of counts. The rearrangement uses TRBV20-1 and TRBJ2-5; tentative D call: TRBD1 (5 bases). Trimming pared 2 bases from V and 2 bases from J, leaving 12 bases between. The CDR3 extends over 14 amino acids. Germline V gives CDR1 DFQATT, CDR2 SNEGSKA (reference sequence). CDR3 DNA: TGCAGTGCTAGAAGTCCTCAGGGTCAAGAGACCCAGTACTTC. Its translation is CSARSPQGQETQYF.

This clonotype was detected once. This chain joins TRBV7-9 and TRBJ2-2; maybe TRBD2 (5 bases). The CDR3 runs to 19 residues. The V end was cut by 1 base, the J end by 0 bases, with 18 bases between. Germline loops: CDR1 SEHNR, CDR2 FQNEAQ (reference sequence). The CDR3 DNA reads as TGTGCCAGCAGCTTAGTCTACGGGATCCTTACCTCGAACACCGGGGAGCTGTTTTTT. Translation gives CASSLVYGILTSNTGELFF. The full variable domain, completed using reference TRBV7-9 and TRBJ2-2, is DTGVSQNPRHKITKRGQNVTFRCDPISEHNRLYWYRQTLGQGPEFLTYFQNEAQLEKSRLLSDRFSAERPKGSFSTLEIQRTEQGDSAMYLCASSLVYGILTSNTGELFFGEGSRLTVL.

This clonotype was recorded a few times. The rearrangement joins TRBV15 to TRBJ1-3; D gene unclear. Germline V CDR1 and CDR2: LNHNV, YYDKDF (reference sequence). The CDR3 is 15 residues long. The V end lost 4 bases, the J end lost 2 bases, and 12 bases lay between the germline ends. CDR3 loop: CATSTYFSAGNTIYF. The DNA of the CDR3 is TGTGCCACCAGCACCTACTTTAGTGCTGGAAACACCATATATTTT. Full variable domain (outside the CDR3, taken from reference TRBV15 and TRBJ1-3): DAMVIQNPRYQVTQFGKPVTLSCSQTLNHNVMYWYQQKSSQAPKLLFHYYDKDFNNEADTPDNFQSRRPNTSFCFLDIRSPGLGDTAMYLCATSTYFSAGNTIYFGEGSWLTVV.

There are a few counts of this clonotype. This chain joins TRBV6-1 and TRBJ1-2; 8 positions match TRBD1. Trimming at V came to 8 bases and at J to 1 base, leaving 9 bases not matched to a gene. The CDR3 has 15 amino acids. CDR1 is MNHNS and CDR2 is SASEGT in the germline V gene. CDR3 sequence: CASFPGGQVNYGYTF. CDR3 in DNA: TGTGCCAGCTTCCCTGGGGGACAGGTTAACTATGGCTACACCTTC.

This chain connects TRBV27 to TRBJ2-3, with 8 bases identical to TRBD2. Per the germline V gene, CDR1 is MNHEY and CDR2 is SMNVEV (reference sequence). V shed 4 bases and J 3 bases; nucleotides not matched to a gene: 12. The CDR3 spans 17 residues. The CDR3 DNA reads TGTGCCAGCAGTTCCGCGGTAGCGGGATTTGGGACAGATACGCAGTATTTT. Its protein is CASSSAVAGFGTDTQYF.

The V and J genes are TRBV6-1 and TRBJ2-3, with D maybe TRBD2 (6 bases). V lost 11 bases to trimming and J lost 7 bases, with 16 bases between them. The CDR3 runs 12 residues. Germline CDR1 reads MNHNS; CDR2 reads SASEGT. The chain's CDR3 is CAGTSIRNTQYF. The DNA for the CDR3 is TGTGCCGGCACTAGCATACGGAATACGCAGTATTTT.

This clonotype was recorded once. The chain recombines TRBV19 with TRBJ2-7, with 8 bases aligning to TRBD2. V lost 2 bases to trimming and J lost 5 bases; unmatched junction nucleotides: 11. The CDR3 consists of 16 residues. The germline CDR1 and CDR2 sequences are LNHDA and SQIVND (reference sequence). The CDR3 DNA reads as TGTGCCAGTAGTATACGAGACTATGCGGGAGGCGACGAGCAGTACTTC. This encodes CASSIRDYAGGDEQYF.

The chain carries TRBV6-2 or TRBV6-3 and TRBJ2-1; the match to TRBD2 covers 11 bases. CDR3 length equals 14 residues. With 7 bases clipped from V and 3 bases from J, the junction kept 2 bases outside the gene matches. Germline V gene sequence: CDR1 MNHEY, CDR2 SVGEGT. CDR3 nucleotides: TGTGCCAGCAAGGGACTAGCGGACTACAATGAGCAGTTCTTC. It codes for CASKGLADYNEQFF.

The rearrangement links TRBV20-1 to TRBJ2-1, with 7 positions matching TRBD2. V lost 3 bases to trimming and J lost 0 bases; unmatched junction nucleotides: 11. Germline values: CDR1 DFQATT, CDR2 SNEGSKA (reference sequence). This CDR3 region has 17 residues. CDR3 sequence reads: CSASRLAETSSYNEQFF. CDR3 coding DNA: TGCAGTGCTAGCCGGCTAGCGGAAACTAGCTCCTACAATGAGCAGTTCTTC.

This clonotype was detected once. The chain recombines TRBV19 with TRBJ1-1; D is unresolved. The V gene lost 5 bases and the J gene lost 2 bases, with 12 bases spanning the gap. Germline V gene data show CDR1 as LNHDA and CDR2 as SQIVND (reference sequence). The CDR3 runs 14 residues. The CDR3 spells CASSPKQFNTEAFF. The CDR3 DNA follows: TGTGCCAGTAGTCCTAAACAGTTTAACACTGAAGCTTTCTTT.

This clonotype was seen more than once but under ten times. Here the CDR3 reads CASSLARVAAYF. Written as DNA, the CDR3 is TGTGCCAGCAGCTTAGCTCGGGTAGCCGCGTACTTC. The chain links TRBV7-8 to TRBJ2-7, with D unclear. The CDR3 loop spans 12 amino acids. Trimming pared 0 bases from V and 12 bases from J, leaving 12 bases between. Germline lookup yields CDR1 SGHVS and CDR2 FQNEAQ.

The DNA of the CDR3 is TGTGCCAGCAGACCCCTCGGGGGGTATGGCTACACCTTC. Its protein is CASRPLGGYGYTF. The chain combines TRBV6-1 with TRBJ1-2; possible D gene TRBD1, 5 bases. Per the germline V gene, CDR1 is MNHNS and CDR2 is SASEGT. This CDR3 contains 13 residues. Trimming took off 6 bases at V and 5 bases at J, with 13 bases between the two ends.

The chain combines TRBV23-1 with TRBJ1-5; TRBD1 matches at 7 bases. TRBV23-1 carries the ORF label, with uncertain function. The length of the CDR3 is 16 residues. With 7 bases clipped from V and 7 bases from J, the junction kept 16 bases outside the gene matches. CDR3 nucleotide sequence: TGCGCCAGCATTACCCTCCTACGACAGGGAGGGCAGCCCCAGCATTTT. This sequence encodes CASITLLRQGGQPQHF.

V usage is TRBV7-3 and J usage is TRBJ2-3; maybe TRBD2 (6 bases). The CDR3 sequence is 15 residues long. From germline, CDR1 is SGHTA and CDR2 FQGTGA. V lost 2 bases, J lost 2 bases, and 11 bases lay in between. CDR3 amino acids: CASSLWGVATDTQYF. In DNA form, the CDR3 reads TGTGCCAGCAGCTTATGGGGGGTCGCCACAGATACGCAGTATTTT.

V gene TRBV6-1 combines with J gene TRBJ1-5, with TRBD1 matching over 7 bases. The V and J ends lost 6 bases and 1 base, in that order; junction bases with no gene match: 6. CDR3 length: 15 amino acids. Germline values: CDR1 MNHNS, CDR2 SASEGT. CDR3 residues: CASSGSTGSNQPQHF. In DNA form, the CDR3 reads TGTGCCAGCAGCGGATCGACAGGGAGCAATCAGCCCCAGCATTTT.

The chain recombines TRBV12-3 or TRBV12-4 with TRBJ1-2, with 12 nucleotides matching TRBD1. The CDR3 is 14 amino acids. J was trimmed by 7 bases and V by 4 bases; bases with no gene match: 4. In DNA form, the CDR3 reads TGTGCCAGCAGTTCGGGACAGGGGGCGAGTGGCTACACCTTC. It specifies CASSSGQGASGYTF.

The chain joins TRBV6-4 to TRBJ1-2; D remains ambiguous. V lost 4 bases to trimming and J lost 0 bases, with 12 bases between them. The CDR3 sequence is 15 residues long. Germline V gene sequence: CDR1 MRHNA, CDR2 SNTAGT. The CDR3 DNA is TGTGCCAGCAGTGTAGACGGTTCTCCTAACTATGGCTACACCTTC. It codes for CASSVDGSPNYGYTF.

The V and J genes are TRBV30 and TRBJ2-5; the match to TRBD2 covers 8 bases. V lost 3 bases, J lost 5 bases, and 5 bases stayed unmatched. CDR1 is GTSNPN, CDR2 SVGIG, per germline (reference sequence). The CDR3 is made up of 13 amino acids. CDR3 DNA sequence: TGTGCCTGGAGGGTCCTAGCGGGTGAGACCCAGTACTTC. It codes for CAWRVLAGETQYF.

The chain combines TRBV5-1 with TRBJ2-7; TRBD1 is a possible D gene (6 bases). The germline gives CDR1 SGHRS, CDR2 YFSETQ. The CDR3 contains 14 residues. Trimming removed 4 bases from V and 3 bases from J, with 14 bases in between. Here the CDR3 DNA reads TGCGCCAGCAGCCCCGGGACACCCCTCTACGAGCAGTACTTC. This sequence encodes CASSPGTPLYEQYF.

This clonotype was seen a few times. The rearrangement joins TRBV4-1 to TRBJ1-5, with D hard to call. V lost 3 bases, J lost 3 bases, and 6 bases lay in between. Germline V CDR1 and CDR2: MGHRA, YSYEKL. The CDR3 is 13 amino acids. CDR3 region: CASSQVYNQPQHF. CDR3 nucleotide sequence: TGCGCCAGCAGCCAGGTTTACAATCAGCCCCAGCATTTT.

The chain uses TRBV6-2 or TRBV6-3 and TRBJ2-5; D gene ambiguous. Germline loops: CDR1 MNHEY, CDR2 SVGEGT. V was pared by 6 bases and J by 4 bases, with 12 bases between. CDR3 length: 13 amino acids. CDR3 sequence: CASSTVPRETQYF. DNA of the CDR3: TGTGCCAGCAGCACGGTGCCCAGAGAGACCCAGTACTTC.

CDR3 in amino acids: CASQSGGNQETQYF. The CDR3 nucleotides read TGCGCCAGCCAATCTGGGGGGAATCAAGAGACCCAGTACTTC. The genes are TRBV5-1 and TRBJ2-5; a weak D match, TRBD2 (6 bases). Trimming left V 7 bases short and J 2 bases short, with 15 bases between. The CDR3 is made up of 14 amino acids. Germline V lookup: CDR1 SGHRS, CDR2 YFSETQ.

The V gene is TRBV20-1, the J gene TRBJ1-2; D is undetermined. Trimming took 1 base from V and 8 from J, leaving 29 bases between them. Germline lookup yields CDR1 DFQATT and CDR2 SNEGSKA (reference sequence). The CDR3 contains 18 residues. The CDR3 DNA reads TGCAGTGCTAGAGCCCCGTTTCCTAGGCACCCCTTTTTCAGGGGCTACACCTTC. It yields the protein CSARAPFPRHPFFRGYTF.

The chain combines TRBV29-1 with TRBJ2-5; TRBD1 matches at 8 bases. The CDR3 covers 12 residues. The V gene's germline CDR1 is SQVTM and CDR2 ANQGSEA. Unmatched junction bases numbered 4, after V lost 6 bases and J lost 4 bases. The CDR3 protein is CSVRQGTETQYF. The CDR3 DNA follows: TGCAGCGTACGACAGGGGACAGAGACCCAGTACTTC.

J is TRBJ2-5 and V is TRBV3-1, with D hard to call. The CDR3 loop spans 11 amino acids. Deletions cut 1 base from V and 4 bases from J, with 1 base between. Germline-derived CDR1 and CDR2 are LGHDT and YNNKEL (reference sequence). The CDR3 bases are TGTGCCAGCAGCCAAGTAGAGACCCAGTACTTC. Protein product: CASSQVETQYF.

V is TRBV6-2 or TRBV6-3 and J is TRBJ1-3; no clear D. Germline V gives CDR1 MNHEY, CDR2 SVGEGT. V shed 8 bases and J shed 0 bases, with 14 bases lying between them. The CDR3 is made up of 15 amino acids. DNA of the CDR3: TGTGCCAGCCGTCCGGGAGGCCGCTCTGGAAACACCATATATTTT. Residues: CASRPGGRSGNTIYF.

V gene TRBV5-1 combines with J gene TRBJ2-7; D call uncertain. The CDR3 contains 13 residues. In germline, CDR1 is SGHRS, CDR2 YFSETQ. Trimming cost V 1 base and J 0 bases, with 5 bases left between them. The CDR3: CASSLYSSYEQYF. CDR3 sequence (DNA): TGCGCCAGCAGCTTGTACAGCTCCTACGAGCAGTACTTC.

The CDR3 here is CASSLQGVFDYGYTF. In DNA, the CDR3 is TGTGCCAGCAGCTTGCAAGGGGTCTTCGACTATGGCTACACCTTC. The chain couples TRBV11-2 to TRBJ1-2; tentatively, D is TRBD1 (5 bases). CDR1 SGHAT and CDR2 FQNNGV come from the germline V gene. The V and J ends lost 3 bases and 3 bases respectively, with 14 bases between them. The CDR3 extends over 15 amino acids.